The 2 T cell receptor beta chains below were found in one sample sequenced in a study of blood T cell repertoires in COVID-19. The data were produced by immunoSEQ multiplex PCR, yet TCRdb's version contains in-frame clones alone and is incomplete. Of 22,000 or so clones listed, about 88% are singletons. Source material: peripheral blood. These receptors all stem from a human donor in a cohort sampled during active COVID-19. The donor label of this sample is uncertain.

This clone has a handful of counts. The J gene is TRBJ1-6, the V gene TRBV20-1, with no clear D. This CDR3 is built from 16 residues. V lost 3 bases, J lost 0 bases, and 12 bases lay in between. Germline V gives CDR1 DFQATT, CDR2 SNEGSKA (reference sequence). The CDR3 bases are TGCAGTGCTAGTGAGGAGAATGGCTCCTATAATTCACCCCTCCACTTT. Its translation: CSASEENGSYNSPLHF.

CDR3 in amino acids: CATSRDTLGPEAFF. CDR3 sequence (DNA): TGTGCCACCAGCAGAGATACACTGGGGCCTGAAGCTTTCTTT. The chain combines TRBV15 with TRBJ1-1; tentative D call: TRBD1 (5 bases). V was shortened by 0 bases and J by 6 bases, with 11 bases between the two germline ends. CDR3 size: 14 residues. Per germline, CDR1 LNHNV and CDR2 YYDKDF (reference sequence).